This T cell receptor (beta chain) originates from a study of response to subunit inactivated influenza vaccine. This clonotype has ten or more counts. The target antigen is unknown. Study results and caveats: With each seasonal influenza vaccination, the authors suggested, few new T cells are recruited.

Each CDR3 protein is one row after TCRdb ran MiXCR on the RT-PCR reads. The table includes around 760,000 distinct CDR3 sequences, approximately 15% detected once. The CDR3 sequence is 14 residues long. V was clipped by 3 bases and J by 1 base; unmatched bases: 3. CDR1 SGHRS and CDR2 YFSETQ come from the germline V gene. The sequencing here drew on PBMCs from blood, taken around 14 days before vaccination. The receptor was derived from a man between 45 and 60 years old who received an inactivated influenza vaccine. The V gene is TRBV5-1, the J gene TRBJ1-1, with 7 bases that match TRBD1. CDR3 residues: CASSSGTANTEAFF. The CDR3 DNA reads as TGCGCCAGCAGCTCCGGGACAGCGAACACTGAAGCTTTCTTT.